This T cell receptor beta chain was found in a study of Tregs in tolerant kidney transplant recipients. The CDR3 is 16 amino acids. V lost 3 bases and J lost 0; bases outside the gene matches: 3. The V gene's germline CDR1 is SGHRS and CDR2 YFSETQ. The count of this clone is one. Antigen: not known. Other nucleotide sequences in the sample specify the same CDR3. The assay was immunoSEQ multiplex PCR, and TCRdb's table has in-frame clones only and misses some. This sample has 75,000 to 100,000 clones; around 90% occur once, and the top ten carry 4.5% to 5%. Thawed PBMCs were FACS-sorted into unstimulated CD4+CD25+CD127- regulatory T cells, CD4+CD25- non-regulatory cells, CD4 and CD8 cells. Study results and caveats: No direct test of biological reproducibility was done here.

The receptor was isolated from a human donor in good health. This chain uses TRBV5-1 with TRBJ2-1, with 10 bases aligning to TRBD2. What was sequenced was CD8+ T cells from blood. CDR3 DNA: TGCGCCAGCAGCTCCCGACTAGCGGGCTCCTACAATGAGCAGTTCTTC. Amino acid sequence: CASSSRLAGSYNEQFF.